This T cell receptor (beta chain) was recorded in a study of immune cell composition in non-small cell lung cancer. Libraries were prepared by immunoSEQ multiplex PCR; TCRdb keeps only in-frame clonotypes and omits some of them. This table has approximately 2,000 clones, approximately 80% appearing once. Germline-derived CDR1 and CDR2 are MNHNS and SASEGT. The CDR3 contains 15 residues. V trimming: 2 bases; J trimming: 2 bases; junction bases outside the gene matches: 4. V and J are TRBV6-1 and TRBJ2-5, with 8 nucleotides matching TRBD2. The sequence derives from a human donor with non-small cell lung cancer. Sequencing was done on a sample of lung tumor tissue. In nucleotides, the CDR3 is TGTGCCAGCAGTGAAATAGCGGGGCGTCAAGAGACCCAGTACTTC. Protein sequence: CASSEIAGRQETQYF.